The 23 T cell receptor beta chains given below trace back to one sample, sequenced in a study of cytomegalovirus exposure and HLA in healthy donors. The PCR used 60 Vbeta and 13 Jbeta primers. Clones were sequenced by immunoSEQ multiplex PCR, and TCRdb holds only the in-frame ones, with some missing. The profile shows roughly 180,000 clones, around 82% of them singletons. The sequenced sample was PBMCs. The receptors originated from a male donor in good health and CMV-seronegative.

The chain combines TRBV15 with TRBJ2-3, with a possible D match to TRBD1 (6 bases). Trimming left V 3 bases short and J 4 bases short, with 8 bases between. Germline assignment: CDR1 LNHNV and CDR2 YYDKDF (reference sequence). The CDR3 has 13 amino acids. CDR3 in DNA: TGTGCCACCAGCAGTGGGGGCCCAGATACGCAGTATTTT. It yields the protein CATSSGGPDTQYF.

There are a few counts of this clone. The chain joins TRBV28 to TRBJ1-5, with D unclear. Germline values: CDR1 MDHEN, CDR2 SYDVKM. The V and J ends lost 1 base and 2 bases respectively, with 15 bases between them. The CDR3 has 17 residues. CDR3 in amino acids: CASSLFVRGRRNQPQHF. Here the CDR3 DNA reads TGTGCCAGCAGTTTATTCGTTCGGGGTCGTCGCAATCAGCCCCAGCATTTT.

The chain has TRBV7-8 and TRBJ1-1, with 9 bases lining up with TRBD1. Germline assignment: CDR1 SGHVS and CDR2 FQNEAQ. The CDR3 totals 16 residues. V lost 5 bases to trimming and J lost 4 bases; unmatched junction nucleotides: 11. CDR3 sequence reads: CASSLPPGQGITEAFF. CDR3 bases: TGTGCCAGCAGCCTCCCCCCGGGACAGGGTATCACTGAAGCTTTCTTT.

The chain is built from TRBV7-6 and TRBJ2-3; a possible D gene is TRBD2 (5 bases). CDR1 and CDR2 from the germline V gene are SGHVS and FNYEAQ. The V end was cut by 0 bases, the J end by 0 bases, with 19 bases between. The CDR3 has 19 amino acids. In DNA form, the CDR3 reads TGTGCCAGCAGCTTAGCTCCCCCCCGGGGATTTACGAGCACAGATACGCAGTATTTT. Translating it yields CASSLAPPRGFTSTDTQYF.

The chain has TRBV10-2 and TRBJ1-6; 8 bases align to TRBD1. Germline lookup yields CDR1 WSHSY and CDR2 SAAADI. There are 17 residues in the CDR3. V was pared by 5 bases and J by 7 bases, with 13 bases of the junction left unmatched. CDR3 DNA sequence: TGCGCCAGCAGTCCGGACAGGGCGAGGGTTTTGAATTCACCCCTCCACTTT. It is translated as CASSPDRARVLNSPLHF.

A few counts support this clone. The V gene is TRBV29-1, the J gene TRBJ1-1; 7 nucleotides align to TRBD1. The CDR3 covers 14 residues. Per germline, CDR1 SQVTM and CDR2 ANQGSEA. J gave up 3 bases and V 4 bases, and 8 bases lay outside the gene matches. The CDR3 nucleotides are TGCAGCGTTGGGGTCGAGGACAGGTACACTGAAGCTTTCTTT. Residues: CSVGVEDRYTEAFF. Looking up the rest from reference TRBV29-1 and TRBJ1-1 gives the full variable domain: SAVISQKPSRDICQRGTSLTIQCQVDSQVTMMFWYRQQPGQSLTLIATANQGSEATYESGFVIDKFPISRPNLTFSTLTVSNMSPEDSSIYLCSVGVEDRYTEAFFGQGTRLTVV.

This clone was seen only once. The rearrangement joins TRBV4-2 to TRBJ1-4; D ambiguous. CDR1 and CDR2 (germline): LGHNA, YNFKEQ. Trimming took off 3 bases at V and 8 bases at J, with 10 bases between the two ends. The CDR3 has 13 residues. In DNA form, the CDR3 reads TGTGCCAGCAGCCAGGAGGCCAGGGAAAAACTGTTTTTT. It encodes CASSQEAREKLFF.

The chain has TRBV27 and TRBJ1-1; no firm D call. V shed 4 bases and J shed 4 bases, with 7 bases lying between them. Germline CDR1 is MNHEY and CDR2 is SMNVEV (reference sequence). This CDR3 region has 12 residues. The CDR3 DNA is TGTGCCAGCAGTTCGGGAAGCACTGAAGCTTTCTTT. Its protein product is CASSSGSTEAFF.

This sequence joins TRBV10-1 and TRBJ2-7; D ambiguous. The germline V gene encodes CDR1 WNHNN and CDR2 SYGVQD (reference sequence). V lost 1 base and J 6 bases, leaving 4 bases between the germline ends. The CDR3 is made up of 11 amino acids. In DNA form, the CDR3 reads TGCGCCAGCAGTGAGTACTCCGAGCAGTACTTC. Amino acids: CASSEYSEQYF.

V gene TRBV7-9 combines with J gene TRBJ1-5; no reliable D call. This CDR3 region has 14 residues. Germline V lookup: CDR1 SEHNR, CDR2 FQNEAQ (reference sequence). V dropped 1 base and J dropped 7 bases, with 11 bases sitting between them. CDR3 nucleotide sequence: TGTGCCAGCAGCTTAGATGGAGGGTGGCAGCCCCAGCATTTT. As protein: CASSLDGGWQPQHF.

The rearrangement links TRBV5-1 to TRBJ2-5, with TRBD2 as a possible D gene (6 bases). The CDR3 is 15 residues long. V was pared by 1 base and J by 5 bases, with 15 bases between. CDR1 is SGHRS, CDR2 YFSETQ, per germline. The CDR3 nucleotides read TGCGCCAGCAGCTTGATACTTGGGGGGTTGGAGACCCAGTACTTC. The encoded protein is CASSLILGGLETQYF.

The CDR3: CASSLGAASGNTIYF. As DNA, the CDR3 is TGCGCCAGCAGCTTGGGGGCCGCCTCTGGAAACACCATATATTTT. The chain combines TRBV5-1 with TRBJ1-3; unclear D gene. Germline loops: CDR1 SGHRS, CDR2 YFSETQ. V dropped 0 bases and J dropped 0 bases, with 7 bases sitting between them. CDR3 length: 15 residues.

The genes are TRBV25-1 and TRBJ1-2; D is undetermined. V lost 3 bases, J lost 4 bases, and 18 bases lay in between. Germline V gene sequence: CDR1 MGHDK, CDR2 SYGVNS. The CDR3 runs to 16 residues. The DNA of the CDR3 is TGTGCCAGCAGTGAGACACGACGCGAACACACCTATGGCTACACCTTC. Its translation: CASSETRREHTYGYTF.

V and J are TRBV10-1 and TRBJ2-7; 7 bases are shared with TRBD1. The germline gives CDR1 WNHNN, CDR2 SYGVQD (reference sequence). The CDR3 runs to 14 residues. V shed 5 bases, J shed 2 bases, and the junction held 6 bases outside the gene matches. CDR3 region: CASSRDSSAYEQYF. In DNA, the CDR3 is TGCGCCAGCAGTCGGGACAGCAGTGCCTACGAGCAGTACTTC.

This clone was found once. This chain links TRBV7-9 with TRBJ2-5; possibly TRBD2 for D (5 bases). The length of the CDR3 is 17 residues. Germline V gene data show CDR1 as SEHNR and CDR2 as FQNEAQ (reference sequence). The germline V and J ends were trimmed by 1 base and 5 bases, with 20 bases remaining between them. CDR3 DNA sequence: TGTGCCAGCAGCTTAGTCGACGGGAATCGAATGTTGGAGACCCAGTACTTC. Amino acids: CASSLVDGNRMLETQYF.

V gene TRBV7-6 combines with J gene TRBJ2-7; D is possibly TRBD2 (5 bases). The length of the CDR3 is 15 residues. The germline V gene has CDR1 SGHVS and CDR2 FNYEAQ. V was shortened by 2 bases and J by 6 bases, with 17 bases between the two germline ends. CDR3 nucleotide sequence: TGTGCCAGCAGCTTACCCCAGGACTCCCTGGGCGAGCAGTACTTC. It yields the protein CASSLPQDSLGEQYF.

This sequence joins TRBV19 and TRBJ1-2, with D unresolved. CDR3 length: 18 residues. Deletions cut 3 bases from V and 6 bases from J, with 26 bases between. CDR1 and CDR2 from the germline V gene are LNHDA and SQIVND (reference sequence). The CDR3 here is CASSIGLQHLPNYDGYTF. The CDR3 DNA reads TGTGCCAGTAGTATCGGTCTCCAGCACCTCCCTAACTATGATGGCTACACCTTC.

The chain carries TRBV9 and TRBJ2-7; D gene unclear. CDR1 is SGDLS and CDR2 is YYNGEE in the germline V gene. This CDR3 has 14 residues. V lost 0 bases, J lost 0 bases, and 7 bases lay in between. The CDR3 region is CASSVDSSSYEQYF. The CDR3 bases are TGTGCCAGCAGCGTAGACAGCAGCTCCTACGAGCAGTACTTC.

This clone turned up a few times. The chain joins TRBV6-5 to TRBJ1-1; TRBD1 matches 7 bases. Germline loops: CDR1 MNHEY, CDR2 SVGAGI. The CDR3 extends over 15 amino acids. Trimming took 6 bases from V and 4 from J; bases not matched to a gene: 11. Here the CDR3 DNA reads TGTGCCAGCAGACCAACCGCACAGGGGACCACTGAAGCTTTCTTT. This codes for CASRPTAQGTTEAFF.

The chain combines TRBV20-1 with TRBJ2-1, with D perhaps TRBD1 (5 bases). Germline V lookup: CDR1 DFQATT, CDR2 SNEGSKA (reference sequence). This CDR3 spans 11 amino acids. For the CDR3, the DNA is TGCAGACAAGACAGAATCAATGAGCAGTTCTTC. It codes for CRQDRINEQFF.

The chain joins TRBV7-2 to TRBJ1-5, with 7 bases identical to TRBD1. The CDR3 contains 14 residues. The V gene's germline CDR1 is SGHTA and CDR2 FQGNSA. The V segment lost 5 bases and the J segment 5 bases; nucleotides outside the gene matches: 6. Written as DNA, the CDR3 is TGTGCCAGCAGCCCCCGACAGGGCGATCAGCCCCAGCATTTT. Its protein product is CASSPRQGDQPQHF.

The chain has TRBV27 and TRBJ2-2, with 14 bases aligning to TRBD2. V was pared by 8 bases and J by 5 bases, with 13 bases of the junction left unmatched. Germline CDR1 MNHEY, CDR2 SMNVEV (reference sequence). This CDR3 spans 18 amino acids. CDR3 nucleotides: TGTGCCAGCGCCTCCCCGGGACTAGCGGGAGTTGGGACCGGGGAGCTGTTTTTT. Translating gives CASASPGLAGVGTGELFF.

The chain uses TRBV4-2 and TRBJ2-3, with 10 bases matching TRBD2. Germline CDR1 LGHNA, CDR2 YNFKEQ. J was trimmed by 3 bases and V by 2 bases; bases with no gene match: 5. The CDR3 extends over 16 amino acids. Here the CDR3 reads CASSQLLAGVTDTQYF. The CDR3 bases are TGTGCCAGCAGCCAACTGCTAGCGGGGGTTACAGATACGCAGTATTTT.